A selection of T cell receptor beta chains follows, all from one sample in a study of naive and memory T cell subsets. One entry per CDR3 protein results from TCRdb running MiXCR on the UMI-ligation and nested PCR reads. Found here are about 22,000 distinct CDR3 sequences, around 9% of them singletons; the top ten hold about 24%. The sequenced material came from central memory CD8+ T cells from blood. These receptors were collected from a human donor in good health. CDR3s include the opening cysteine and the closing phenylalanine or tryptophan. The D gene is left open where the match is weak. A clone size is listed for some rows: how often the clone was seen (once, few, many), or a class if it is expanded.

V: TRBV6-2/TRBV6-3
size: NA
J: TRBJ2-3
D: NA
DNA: TGTGCCAGCAGAACCCCAGGACCCAGGAGAACAGATACGCAGTATTTT
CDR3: CASRTPGPRRTDTQYF

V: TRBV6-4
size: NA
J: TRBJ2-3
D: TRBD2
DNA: TGTGCCAGCAGTGACTCCGGGACTATGACAGATACGCAGTATTTT
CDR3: CASSDSGTMTDTQYF

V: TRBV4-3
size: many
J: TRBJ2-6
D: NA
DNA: TGCGCCAGCAGCCAAGAGGGGGGCTCTGGGGCCAACGTCCTGACTTTC
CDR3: CASSQEGGSGANVLTF

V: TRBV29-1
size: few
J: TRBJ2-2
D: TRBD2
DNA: TGCAGCGCCGTTAGCGGGGCGAACACCGGGGAGCTGTTTTTT
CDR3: CSAVSGANTGELFF

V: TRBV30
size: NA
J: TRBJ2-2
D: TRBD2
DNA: TGTGCCTGGAGTGAAGGGCGGGAGGACACCGGGGAGCTGTTTTTT
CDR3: CAWSEGREDTGELFF

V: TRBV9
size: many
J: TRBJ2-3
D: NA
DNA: TGTGCCAGCAGCGTAGGACAAGTCACAGATACGCAGTATTTT
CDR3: CASSVGQVTDTQYF

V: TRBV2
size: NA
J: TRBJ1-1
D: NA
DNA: TGTGCCACCAACGGGGAACCGAACCGGAACACTGAAGCTTTCTTT
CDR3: CATNGEPNRNTEAFF

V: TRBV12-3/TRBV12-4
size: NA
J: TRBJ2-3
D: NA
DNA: TGTGCCAGCAGTCTGGTTGGTGGGAGAAGCACAGATACGCAGTATTTT
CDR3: CASSLVGGRSTDTQYF

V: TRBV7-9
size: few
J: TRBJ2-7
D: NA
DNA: TGTGCCAGCAGCTTATCCGGGCCGGTAACCTACGAGCAGTACTTC
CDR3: CASSLSGPVTYEQYF

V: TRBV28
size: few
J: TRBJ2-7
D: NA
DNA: TGTGCCAGCAGTTTGACCGGGTACTCCTACGAGCAGTACTTC
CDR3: CASSLTGYSYEQYF

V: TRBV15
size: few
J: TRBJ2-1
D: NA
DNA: TGTGCCACCAGCAGAGACTACAATGAGCAGTTCTTC
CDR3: CATSRDYNEQFF

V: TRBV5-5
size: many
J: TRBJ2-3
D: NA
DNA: TGTGCCAGCAGCTGGTTCACCGAAAACACAGATACGCAGTATTTT
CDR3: CASSWFTENTDTQYF

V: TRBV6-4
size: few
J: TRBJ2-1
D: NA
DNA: TGTGCCAGCAGTGACAGGGCTAGCACCCCTAATGAGCAGTTCTTC
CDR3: CASSDRASTPNEQFF

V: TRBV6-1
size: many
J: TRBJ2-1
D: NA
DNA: TGTGCCAGTGCCCACGAGACTAGCTACAATGAGCAGTTCTTC
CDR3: CASAHETSYNEQFF

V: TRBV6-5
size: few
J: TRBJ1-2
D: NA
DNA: TGTGCCAGCAGTTACTGGGGACGGAGAAACTATGGCTACACCTTC
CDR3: CASSYWGRRNYGYTF

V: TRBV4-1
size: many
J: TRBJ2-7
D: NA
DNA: TGCGCCAGCAGCCAAGACGAGACGGCAGCCTACGAGCAGTACTTC
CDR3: CASSQDETAAYEQYF

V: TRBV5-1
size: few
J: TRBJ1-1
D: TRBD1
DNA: TGCGCCAGCAGCATCCGGGACAGTATCACTGAAGCTTTCTTT
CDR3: CASSIRDSITEAFF

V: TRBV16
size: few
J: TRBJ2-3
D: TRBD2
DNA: TGTGCCAGCAGCCCGCTAGGAGGCGGGAGCTCGGATACGCAGTATTTT
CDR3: CASSPLGGGSSDTQYF

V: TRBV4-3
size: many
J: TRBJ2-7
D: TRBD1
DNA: TGCGCCAGCAGCCTTTCATACAGGGGGCCCTACGAGCAGTACTTC
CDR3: CASSLSYRGPYEQYF

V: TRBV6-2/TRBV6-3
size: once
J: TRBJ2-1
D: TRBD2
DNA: TGTGCCAGCAGTACCGGGACTAGCGGGAGCTCTACGCAGTTCTTC
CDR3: CASSTGTSGSSTQFF

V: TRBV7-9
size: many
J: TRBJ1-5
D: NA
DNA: TGTGCCAGCAGCCCCCGGGGGGGTGGCAATCAGCCCCAGCATTTT
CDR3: CASSPRGGGNQPQHF

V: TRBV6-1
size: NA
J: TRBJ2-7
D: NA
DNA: TGTGCCAGCGGGTATGACAGATACGAGCAGTACTTC
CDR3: CASGYDRYEQYF